Below, 12 T cell receptor beta chains from the same sample are listed, as sequenced in a study of somatic mutations in cytotoxic T cells in rheumatoid arthritis. The table came from immunoSEQ multiplex PCR; TCRdb's copy has only in-frame clones and leaves some out. The sample records 13,000 or so clones, 74% being singletons. Material for sequencing was CD8+ T cells sorted from blood. These TCRs come from an adult with rheumatoid arthritis.

CDR3 nucleotides: TGTGCCAGCAGTTTCCGGAGGAGCTCCTACGAGCAGTACTTC. Protein: CASSFRRSSYEQYF. The chain recombines TRBV28 with TRBJ2-7, with D possibly being TRBD2 (5 bases). The CDR3 sequence is 14 residues long. V lost 3 bases and J 0 bases, leaving 9 bases between the germline ends. Germline CDR1 and CDR2: MDHEN and SYDVKM.

This chain links TRBV7-9 with TRBJ2-2, with a possible D match to TRBD2 (7 bases). Trimming left V 11 bases short and J 1 base short, with 17 bases between. The CDR3 extends over 15 amino acids. Per the germline V gene, CDR1 is SEHNR and CDR2 is FQNEAQ (reference sequence). The CDR3 DNA sequence: TGTGCCTTAGGGGGAGGGCAGGAGAACACCGGGGAGCTGTTTTTT. It codes for CALGGGQENTGELFF.

V gene TRBV29-1 combines with J gene TRBJ2-3; possibly TRBD2 for D (6 bases). V was clipped by 5 bases and J by 2 bases, with 14 bases between them. Germline V lookup: CDR1 SQVTM, CDR2 ANQGSEA. The CDR3 sequence is 14 residues long. The CDR3 sequence is CSVSGLFLTDTQYF. CDR3 bases: TGCAGCGTTTCTGGACTATTCCTCACAGATACGCAGTATTTT.

Remarks on this clone: Other DNA variants within this sample encode the same CDR3. CDR3: CASSLRDRAYEQYF. The CDR3 nucleotides are TGTGCCAGCAGTCTCCGGGACAGGGCCTACGAGCAGTACTTC. The rearrangement joins TRBV28 to TRBJ2-7; 9 nucleotides line up with TRBD1. Germline V gene data show CDR1 as MDHEN and CDR2 as SYDVKM. Losses at the gene ends were 5 bases for V and 2 bases for J; bases not matched to a gene: 4. The CDR3 consists of 14 residues.

V is TRBV15 and J is TRBJ2-2; 13 bases align to TRBD2. The trim removed 9 bases at V and 7 bases at J, leaving 11 bases unmatched. The CDR3 covers 16 residues. Germline V gene data show CDR1 as LNHNV and CDR2 as YYDKDF (reference sequence). The CDR3 sequence: CATSTSGGPRSGELFF. In DNA form, the CDR3 reads TGTGCCACGTCGACTAGCGGGGGGCCTAGGAGCGGGGAGCTGTTTTTT.

V is TRBV5-4 and J is TRBJ2-7, with a weak D call TRBD1 (6 bases). V was pared by 1 base and J by 8 bases, with 22 bases between. Germline V lookup: CDR1 SGHNT, CDR2 YYREEE (reference sequence). The CDR3 has 16 residues. As DNA, the CDR3 is TGTGCCAGCAGCTTGAGTGACCCCGGGACAATCAGCAAGCAGTACTTC. This gives the protein CASSLSDPGTISKQYF.

This clone is deemed medium-sized. V and J are TRBV19 and TRBJ2-6, with unresolved D. V was trimmed by 3 bases and J by 0 bases, leaving 6 bases between them. Looked up from germline, CDR1 is LNHDA and CDR2 is SQIVND (reference sequence). The CDR3 has 15 amino acids. The CDR3 is CASSMWGSGANVLTF. In nucleotides, the CDR3 is TGTGCCAGTAGTATGTGGGGCTCTGGGGCCAACGTCCTGACTTTC.

V is TRBV27 and J is TRBJ1-5, with D uncertain. Germline CDR1 and CDR2: MNHEY and SMNVEV (reference sequence). The CDR3 extends over 13 amino acids. V was shortened by 3 bases and J by 3 bases, with 6 bases between the two germline ends. CDR3 region: CASSFGYNQPQHF. CDR3 coding DNA: TGTGCCAGCAGTTTTGGGTACAATCAGCCCCAGCATTTT.

By sample share, this clone is medium-sized (0.01 to 0.1%). J is TRBJ2-1 and V is TRBV4-1; D is undetermined. Germline V gene lookup returns CDR1 MGHRA and CDR2 YSYEKL. The CDR3 contains 15 residues. With 1 base removed from V and 3 bases from J, the gap between germline ends came to 10 bases. The CDR3: CASSQADGFYNEQFF. As DNA, the CDR3 is TGCGCCAGCAGCCAAGCAGATGGATTCTACAATGAGCAGTTCTTC.

The V call is TRBV9, the J call TRBJ2-1, with TRBD2 identical over 7 bases. The V and J ends lost 4 bases and 3 bases, in that order; junction bases with no gene match: 10. This CDR3 comprises 16 residues. Germline CDR1 SGDLS, CDR2 YYNGEE. The CDR3 loop is CASSTQGAGVYNEQFF. DNA of the CDR3: TGTGCCAGCAGCACCCAAGGTGCGGGGGTCTACAATGAGCAGTTCTTC.

CDR3 coding DNA: TGTGCCAGCAGTGGGGTAGGGGGGGCTGGTAATGAAAAACTGTTTTTT. It yields the protein CASSGVGGAGNEKLFF. V and J are TRBV6-1 and TRBJ1-4; perhaps TRBD1 as D (6 bases). This CDR3 comprises 16 residues. The ends were cut back, 4 bases at V and 4 bases at J, with 16 bases in the middle. Germline V CDR1 and CDR2: MNHNS, SASEGT.

The chain links TRBV7-6 to TRBJ2-3; D unresolved. The germline V and J ends were trimmed by 4 bases and 0 bases, with 2 bases remaining between them. Germline lookup yields CDR1 SGHVS and CDR2 FNYEAQ. The CDR3 length is 12 residues. The DNA of the CDR3 is TGTGCCAGCAGCTCCAGCACAGATACGCAGTATTTT. Encoded protein: CASSSSTDTQYF.